Shown below are 24 T cell receptor beta chains from a single sample sequenced in a study of blood T cell repertoires in COVID-19. Assay: immunoSEQ multiplex PCR; the TCRdb copy retains only in-frame clones and omits some. The profile shows over 250,000 clones, about 88% of them singletons. The source material was PBMCs or T cells enriched from blood (not recorded which). The receptors come from a woman aged 45 to 65 who had recovered from COVID-19.

V gene TRBV6-2 or TRBV6-3 combines with J gene TRBJ2-5, with 7 bases fitting TRBD1. V lost 4 bases, J lost 0 bases, and 5 bases stayed unmatched. The CDR3 loop spans 15 amino acids. Germline V gene data show CDR1 as MNHEY and CDR2 as SVGEGT. The CDR3 sequence: CASSFTGVNQETQYF. CDR3 DNA sequence: TGTGCCAGCAGTTTTACAGGGGTGAACCAAGAGACCCAGTACTTC.

J is TRBJ2-1 and V is TRBV4-3; 12 bases map to TRBD2. The V gene end was trimmed by 2 bases and the J gene end by 7 bases; junction bases not matched to a gene: 3. Looked up from germline, CDR1 is LGHNA and CDR2 is YSLEER. This CDR3 has 15 amino acids. The DNA for the CDR3 is TGCGCCAGCAGCCAAACTAGCGGGAGGTGGAATGAGCAGTTCTTC. Protein sequence: CASSQTSGRWNEQFF.

This clone was observed a single time. The CDR3 DNA is TGTGCCAGCAGCTCGGGACTAGCGGGAGTAAGGGTGGATACGCAGTATTTT. Its protein is CASSSGLAGVRVDTQYF. The genes are TRBV7-9 and TRBJ2-3; TRBD2 agrees at 14 bases. The CDR3 covers 17 residues. CDR1 and CDR2 from the germline V gene are SEHNR and FQNEAQ (reference sequence). V shed 4 bases, J shed 6 bases, and the junction held 9 bases outside the gene matches.

This chain connects TRBV25-1 to TRBJ2-7; maybe TRBD2 (6 bases). This CDR3 has 16 residues. Germline CDR1 and CDR2: MGHDK and SYGVNS. With 1 base removed from V and 0 bases from J, the gap between germline ends came to 13 bases. The CDR3 protein is CASSESRTMSSYEQYF. CDR3 in DNA: TGTGCCAGCAGTGAATCGAGGACTATGAGCTCCTACGAGCAGTACTTC.

This clone has just a few counts. CDR3 sequence reads: CASSNTGPVNTEAFF. As DNA, the CDR3 is TGTGCCAGCAGTAACACAGGGCCCGTGAACACTGAAGCTTTCTTT. The rearrangement uses TRBV6-5 and TRBJ1-1; D perhaps matches TRBD1 (6 bases). The CDR3 spans 15 residues. V was clipped by 5 bases and J by 0 bases, with 13 bases between them. Germline values: CDR1 MNHEY, CDR2 SVGAGI.

V usage is TRBV21-1 and J usage is TRBJ2-1; TRBD1, the table's D call, lacks a check against the DNA. TRBV21-1 is tagged as a pseudogene. This CDR3 is built from 17 residues. The CDR3 sequence: CASSKEVQDKMDNEQFF. The CDR3 DNA sequence: TGTGCCAGCAGCAAAGAGGTGCAAGACAAAATGGACAATGAGCAGTTCTTC.

The J gene is TRBJ2-6, the V gene TRBV7-3; a weak D match, TRBD2 (6 bases). The CDR3 is 19 amino acids. Germline CDR1 SGHTA, CDR2 FQGTGA. With 0 bases removed from V and 0 bases from J, the gap between germline ends came to 15 bases. This CDR3 reads CASSLTAGGPRSGANVLTF. The CDR3 nucleotides are TGTGCCAGCAGCTTAACAGCGGGCGGTCCTCGCTCTGGGGCCAACGTCCTGACTTTC. The variable domain in full, completed from reference TRBV7-3 and TRBJ2-6, reads GAGVSQTPSNKVTEKGKYVELRCDPISGHTALYWYRQSLGQGPEFLIYFQGTGAADDSGLPNDRFFAVRPEGSVSTLKIQRTERGDSAVYLCASSLTAGGPRSGANVLTFGAGSRLTVL.

The chain combines TRBV18 with TRBJ2-5, with D unresolved. Germline loops: CDR1 KGHSH, CDR2 LQKENI. The CDR3 length is 14 residues. V lost 2 bases to trimming and J lost 0 bases, with 7 bases between them. The CDR3 reads CASSPFEHQETQYF. CDR3 sequence (DNA): TGTGCCAGCTCACCATTCGAGCACCAAGAGACCCAGTACTTC.

This rearrangement joins TRBV6-1 to TRBJ2-7; D uncertain. CDR1 is MNHNS and CDR2 is SASEGT in the germline V gene. V was trimmed by 1 base and J by 2 bases, leaving 9 bases between them. This CDR3 comprises 14 residues. CDR3: CASSEGYKTYEQYF. The CDR3 nucleotides read TGTGCCAGCAGTGAAGGGTACAAAACCTACGAGCAGTACTTC.

Only one count was recorded for this clone. This rearrangement joins TRBV2 to TRBJ1-6, with D maybe TRBD1 (5 bases). CDR1 is SNHLY, CDR2 FYNNEI, per germline. The CDR3 spans 14 residues. V shed 6 bases and J shed 9 bases, with 15 bases lying between them. CDR3 in amino acids: CASSAGGAGSPLHF. CDR3 nucleotides: TGTGCCAGCAGCGCCGGAGGGGCAGGTTCACCCCTCCACTTT.

As regards this clone: Other nucleotide sequences in the sample specify the same CDR3. This rearrangement joins TRBV7-2 to TRBJ2-1; D is possibly TRBD1 (6 bases). V was pared by 3 bases and J by 4 bases, with 10 bases between. CDR3 length: 14 residues. In germline, CDR1 is SGHTA, CDR2 FQGNSA. The CDR3, as DNA: TGTGCCAGCAGCTTCCGGGACATATACAATGAGCAGTTCTTC. Residues: CASSFRDIYNEQFF.

A word on this clone: The junction differs from germline at one of its ends, possibly a read error. This rearrangement joins TRBV7-7 to TRBJ1-3, with 8 bases aligning to TRBD1. This CDR3 comprises 17 residues. CDR1 and CDR2 from the germline V gene are SSHAT and FNYEAQ (reference sequence). CDR3 sequence: CASSPGQGRGSGNTIYF. CDR3 sequence (DNA): TGTGCTAGCAGCCCCGGACAGGGAAGGGGCTCTGGAAACACCATATATTTT.

This clone was counted only a few times. The rearrangement uses TRBV3-1 (or the pseudogene TRBV3-2) and TRBJ1-1; weak D call: TRBD1 (5 bases). CDR3 length: 14 residues. Trimming took 1 base from V and 5 from J, leaving 11 bases between them. Germline V gene lookup returns CDR1 LGHDT and CDR2 YNNKEL (reference sequence). The CDR3 spells CASSQAGAGTEAFF. CDR3 sequence (DNA): TGTGCCAGCAGCCAAGCTGGGGCGGGAACTGAAGCTTTCTTT.

The V and J genes are TRBV15 and TRBJ1-4; D call uncertain. In germline, CDR1 is LNHNV, CDR2 YYDKDF (reference sequence). The CDR3 covers 16 residues. V was shortened by 0 bases and J by 10 bases, with 18 bases between the two germline ends. As DNA, the CDR3 is TGTGCCACCAGCAGAGATGATGGCGGGCGGATAGGAAAACTGTTTTTT. Protein product: CATSRDDGGRIGKLFF.

The gene calls are TRBV7-3 and TRBJ2-1; 8 nucleotides match TRBD2. Germline trimming cut 4 bases from V and 9 bases from J; bases unmatched to any gene: 5. Germline loops: CDR1 SGHTA, CDR2 FQGTGA. This CDR3 comprises 13 residues. The CDR3 is CASSSVTSAEQFF. The CDR3 DNA follows: TGTGCCAGCAGCTCCGTGACTAGCGCTGAGCAGTTCTTC.

The chain links TRBV3-1 (or the pseudogene TRBV3-2) to TRBJ2-1; D is perhaps TRBD2 (5 bases). This CDR3 contains 16 residues. The germline CDR1 and CDR2 sequences are LGHDT and YNNKEL (reference sequence). The V end was cut by 4 bases, the J end by 3 bases, with 16 bases between. CDR3: CASSRPPGSYYNEQFF. CDR3 DNA sequence: TGTGCCAGCAGCCGGCCACCGGGGTCTTACTACAATGAGCAGTTCTTC.

The CDR3 sequence: CASSLRLPDTQYF. The CDR3 coding sequence is TGTGCCAGCAGTTTACGTCTTCCAGATACGCAGTATTTT. The J gene is TRBJ2-3, the V gene TRBV12-3 or TRBV12-4; D is undetermined. The CDR3 is made up of 13 amino acids. Trimming removed 2 bases at V and 4 bases at J, with 7 bases between.

This rearrangement joins TRBV28 to TRBJ2-7, with D unresolved. This CDR3 spans 15 amino acids. Between the trimmed V and J ends, which lost 7 bases and 3 bases, there was a span of 19 bases. Germline CDR1 and CDR2: MDHEN and SYDVKM. CDR3 amino acids: CASMSSSLKRYEQYF. The CDR3 DNA sequence: TGTGCCAGCATGAGTAGCTCTCTTAAGCGCTACGAGCAGTACTTC. Drawing the rest from reference TRBV28 and TRBJ2-7, the complete variable domain is DVKVTQSSRYLVKRTGEKVFLECVQDMDHENMFWYRQDPGLGLRLIYFSYDVKMKEKGDIPEGYSVSREKKERFSLILESASTNQTSMYLCASMSSSLKRYEQYFGPGTRLTVT.

This clone was detected a few times. The genes are TRBV6-1 and TRBJ1-6; 7 nucleotides agree with TRBD1. From germline, CDR1 is MNHNS and CDR2 SASEGT. V shed 2 bases, J shed 8 bases, and the junction held 9 bases outside the gene matches. This CDR3 is built from 16 residues. The CDR3 DNA is TGTGCCAGCAGTGAAAACAGGGGCGACCTACATTCACCCCTCCACTTT. This sequence encodes CASSENRGDLHSPLHF.

This sequence joins TRBV19 and TRBJ1-3; D gene uncertain. CDR1 and CDR2 from the germline V gene are LNHDA and SQIVND (reference sequence). There are 12 residues in the CDR3. V was clipped by 7 bases and J by 0 bases, with 4 bases between them. The CDR3 DNA reads as TGTGCCAGTACAGACTCTGGAAACACCATATATTTT. It codes for CASTDSGNTIYF. The complete variable domain, with remaining parts taken from reference TRBV19 and TRBJ1-3, reads DGGITQSPKYLFRKEGQNVTLSCEQNLNHDAMYWYRQDPGQGLRLIYYSQIVNDFQKGDIAEGYSVSREKKESFPLTVTSAQKNPTAFYLCASTDSGNTIYFGEGSWLTVV.

V gene TRBV5-1 combines with J gene TRBJ1-1; 10 nucleotides agree with TRBD1. Germline loops: CDR1 SGHRS, CDR2 YFSETQ. Germline trimming cut 0 bases from V and 7 bases from J; bases unmatched to any gene: 9. The CDR3 is 16 amino acids. The CDR3 is CASSLADRQGASEAFF. The CDR3 coding sequence is TGCGCCAGCAGCTTGGCCGATCGACAGGGGGCGAGTGAAGCTTTCTTT. Drawing the rest from reference TRBV5-1 and TRBJ1-1, the complete variable domain is KAGVTQTPRYLIKTRGQQVTLSCSPISGHRSVSWYQQTPGQGLQFLFEYFSETQRNKGNFPGRFSGRQFSNSRSEMNVSTLELGDSALYLCASSLADRQGASEAFFGQGTRLTVV.

In this sample, this clone turned up many times. Additional DNA sequences in this sample encode the identical CDR3. This chain uses TRBV6-2 or TRBV6-3 with TRBJ2-7; the match to TRBD1 covers 7 bases. The trim removed 2 bases at V and 1 base at J, leaving 2 bases unmatched. Looked up from germline, CDR1 is MNHEY and CDR2 is SVGEGT. This CDR3 comprises 14 residues. The CDR3: CASSYRTGSYEQYF. The CDR3 DNA reads as TGTGCCAGCAGTTACCGGACAGGATCCTACGAGCAGTACTTC.

The genes are TRBV7-3 and TRBJ2-5; D might be TRBD2 (6 bases). The CDR3 covers 15 residues. V shed 4 bases and J shed 0 bases, with 12 bases lying between them. CDR1 is SGHTA, CDR2 FQGTGA, per germline. The CDR3 loop reads CASSSGGVYQETQYF. The DNA of the CDR3 is TGTGCCAGCAGCTCTGGCGGGGTGTACCAAGAGACCCAGTACTTC. Using reference TRBV7-3 and TRBJ2-5 for the parts outside the CDR3, the full variable domain is GAGVSQTPSNKVTEKGKYVELRCDPISGHTALYWYRQSLGQGPEFLIYFQGTGAADDSGLPNDRFFAVRPEGSVSTLKIQRTERGDSAVYLCASSSGGVYQETQYFGPGTRLLVL.

Details on this clone: The same CDR3 is also encoded by other DNA sequences in this sample. V and J are TRBV10-3 and TRBJ2-1; tentative D call: TRBD2 (5 bases). The V gene's germline CDR1 is ENHRY and CDR2 SYGVKD. Trimming took off 0 bases at V and 0 bases at J, with 6 bases between the two ends. This CDR3 region has 15 residues. In DNA form, the CDR3 reads TGTGCCATCAGTGAGTCTGCGGGCTCCTACAATGAGCAGTTCTTC. This gives the protein CAISESAGSYNEQFF.